A selection of T cell receptor beta chains follows, all from one sample in a study of blood T cells in healthy people across ages. TCRdb reanalysed the 5' RACE reads using MiXCR and keeps one entry per CDR3 protein. In the table there are 600,000 or so distinct CDR3 sequences, about 21% of which are singletons. The sample was blood. These receptors were taken from a man in his 70s in good health. CDR3s include the opening cysteine and the closing phenylalanine or tryptophan. Each record gives: J gene, clone size, D gene, V gene, CDR3 DNA, CDR3 protein. A D gene is named only where the DNA matches it firmly. Size tells how often a clone was seen (once, few, many) or the class of an expanded clone, and some rows leave it out.

j_call: TRBJ1-2
clone_size: -
d_call: -
v_call: TRBV30
cdr3_nt: TGTGCCTGGAATAGAGCAGGGGAAGATGGCTACACCTTC
cdr3_aa: CAWNRAGEDGYTF

j_call: TRBJ2-1
clone_size: few
d_call: TRBD1
v_call: TRBV12-3/TRBV12-4
cdr3_nt: TGTGCCAGCAGTTACCCAGGGGGCCCCTACAATGAGCAGTTCTTC
cdr3_aa: CASSYPGGPYNEQFF

j_call: TRBJ1-1
clone_size: -
d_call: -
v_call: TRBV9
cdr3_nt: TGTGCCAGCAGCGTAGAAGCGGGAAACACTGAAGCTTTCTTT
cdr3_aa: CASSVEAGNTEAFF

j_call: TRBJ1-1
clone_size: few
d_call: -
v_call: TRBV21-1
cdr3_nt: TGTGCCAGCAGTCAGGCCCCCGCAAACCCACCCCACATTAAGTCCCACACTGAAGCTTTCTTT
cdr3_aa: CASSQAPANPPHIKSHTEAFF

j_call: TRBJ1-2
clone_size: few
d_call: TRBD1
v_call: TRBV3-1
cdr3_nt: TGTGCCAGCAGCCAAGCCAGGGGGAGGGGCTACACCTTC
cdr3_aa: CASSQARGRGYTF

j_call: TRBJ2-1
clone_size: -
d_call: TRBD2
v_call: TRBV20-1
cdr3_nt: TGCAGTGCTAGAGCACTAGCGGGAGTCCAAAATGAGCAGTTCTTC
cdr3_aa: CSARALAGVQNEQFF

j_call: TRBJ2-1
clone_size: few
d_call: TRBD2
v_call: TRBV20-1
cdr3_nt: TGCAGTGCTTTAGCGGGGGGACGTTACAATGAGCAGTTCTTC
cdr3_aa: CSALAGGRYNEQFF

j_call: TRBJ2-4
clone_size: -
d_call: -
v_call: TRBV2
cdr3_nt: TGTGCCAGCAGCGGCGAGGCCTCCATAGCCAAAAACATTCAGTACTTC
cdr3_aa: CASSGEASIAKNIQYF

j_call: TRBJ2-5
clone_size: -
d_call: TRBD1
v_call: TRBV7-9
cdr3_nt: TGTGCCAGCAGCTTAGAAGCTGTGACAGGGGGGTTGGAACAGTACTTC
cdr3_aa: CASSLEAVTGGLEQYF

j_call: TRBJ2-5
clone_size: -
d_call: -
v_call: TRBV21-1
cdr3_nt: TGTGCCAGCAGCAAAGCTGCCAGGGGAAAAGAGACCCAGTACTTC
cdr3_aa: CASSKAARGKETQYF

j_call: TRBJ2-3
clone_size: -
d_call: TRBD1
v_call: TRBV29-1
cdr3_nt: TGCAGCGTTGAAGGAGTGAGGGACAGTGTCACAGATACGCAGTATTTT
cdr3_aa: CSVEGVRDSVTDTQYF